A selection of T cell receptor beta chains follows, all from one sample in a study of beta chain features in type 1 diabetes. Assay used: immunoSEQ multiplex PCR; TCRdb lists only in-frame clones, some missing. Of roughly 350,000 clones listed, 8.5% to 10% are singletons. Sequencing input: central memory CD4+ T cells from blood. Receptors were obtained from a man aged 25 to 40 with type 1 diabetes. Each CDR3 is given with its conserved first and last residue. Fields, in order: clone size, D gene, V gene, CDR3 length, J gene, CDR3 DNA, CDR3 protein. The D gene is left open where the match is weak. A clone size is listed for some rows: how often the clone was seen (once, few, many), or a class if it is expanded.

>.|.|TRBV28|17|TRBJ2-7
TGTGCCAGCAGCGGGTTAAATAGTTGGGCAGGGGCGGCCGAGCAGTACTTC
CASSGLNSWAGAAEQYF
>few|.|TRBV11-3|13|TRBJ2-7
TGTGCCAGCAGCTTTGACGGGACCTACGAGCAGTACTTC
CASSFDGTYEQYF
>.|.|TRBV5-1|14|TRBJ2-7
TGCGCCAGCAGCCCCAGACAGGCGTCCTACGAGCAGTACTTC
CASSPRQASYEQYF
>few|TRBD1|TRBV9|15|TRBJ1-5
TGTGCCAGCAGCCTTGGACAGGGTGAAGATCAGCCCCAGCATTTT
CASSLGQGEDQPQHF
>.|.|TRBV11-1|15|TRBJ1-4
TGTGCCAGCAGCCGTGACACAGGATCGGGCGAAAAACTGTTTTTT
CASSRDTGSGEKLFF
>once|.|TRBV20-1|11|TRBJ2-1
TGCAGTGCACCGACTAGGCGTGAGCAATTCTTC
CSAPTRREQFF
>.|TRBD1|TRBV19|12|TRBJ1-5
TGTGCCAGCAGGACAGGGAATCAGCCCCAGCATTTT
CASRTGNQPQHF
>few|.|TRBV6-6|12|TRBJ2-5
TGTGCCAGCAAGCAATACCAAGAGACCCAGTACTTC
CASKQYQETQYF
>.|.|TRBV5-8|16|TRBJ2-1
TGTGCCAGCAGCCCTATCAGGGGTAGCTCCTACAATGAGCAGTTCTTC
CASSPIRGSSYNEQFF
>.|.|TRBV10-3|14|TRBJ1-2
TGTGCCATTCACGCCGGGACATCTAACTATGGCTACACCTTC
CAIHAGTSNYGYTF
>few|.|TRBV2|16|TRBJ1-4
TGTGCCAGCAGCGATATCATTTCGGACAAAACCGAAAAACTGTTTTTT
CASSDIISDKTEKLFF
>few|TRBD1|TRBV2|14|TRBJ2-1
TGTGCCAGCAGAACAGGGGTTTCCTACAATGAGCAGTTCTTC
CASRTGVSYNEQFF
>few|.|TRBV18|13|TRBJ2-3
TGTGCCAGCTCACCGCCCGAGGCAGATACGCAGTATTTT
CASSPPEADTQYF
>few|TRBD2|TRBV5-4|14|TRBJ2-5
TGTGCCAGCAGCCCAGGACTAGCGGAAGAGACCCAGTACTTC
CASSPGLAEETQYF
>few|.|TRBV27|15|TRBJ2-5
TGTGCCAGCAGTTTCATGGGACGGTCGGGAGAGACCCAGTACTTC
CASSFMGRSGETQYF
>few|.|TRBV18|16|TRBJ1-1
TGTGCCAGCTCACCACCAGCTACATCACAGGGTCCTGAAGCTTTCTTT
CASSPPATSQGPEAFF
>few|.|TRBV4-3|16|TRBJ2-6
TGCGCCAGCAGCCGCGACCGCCTCTCTGGGGCCAACGTCCTGACTTTC
CASSRDRLSGANVLTF
>few|TRBD2|TRBV30|13|TRBJ2-3
TGTGCCCGGACTAGCGGGAACACAGATACGCAGTATTTT
CARTSGNTDTQYF
>.|.|TRBV28|12|TRBJ1-4
TGTGCCAGCAGACTAACGTCGGAAAAACTGTTTTTT
CASRLTSEKLFF
>many|.|TRBV6-6|13|TRBJ2-1
TGTGCCAGTGGACGGATTGATGTCAATGAGCAGTTCTTC
CASGRIDVNEQFF
>many|TRBD2|TRBV7-2|16|TRBJ2-1
TGTGCCAGCAGCAAACTAGCGGGAGACACCTACAATGAGCAGTTCTTC
CASSKLAGDTYNEQFF
>.|.|TRBV27|12|TRBJ1-4
TGTGCCAGCTCCCATCTGGGTGAAAAACTGTTTTTT
CASSHLGEKLFF
>.|TRBD1|TRBV10-2|13|TRBJ1-3
TGCGCCAGCACCTGGGACAGTGGAAACACCATATATTTT
CASTWDSGNTIYF
>few|TRBD2|TRBV2|17|TRBJ2-3
TGTGCCAGCAAGGCGGCTAGCGGGAGCTTGAGCACAGATACGCAGTATTTT
CASKAASGSLSTDTQYF
>.|TRBD2|TRBV4-1|15|TRBJ2-7
TGCGCCAGCAGCCGGGGACTAGCGCAGACCTACGAGCAGTACTTC
CASSRGLAQTYEQYF
>few|TRBD2|TRBV5-1|11|TRBJ2-1
TGCGCCAGCAGCCGGGAGGTTGAGCAGTTCTTC
CASSREVEQFF
>.|.|TRBV7-9|14|TRBJ2-5
TGTGCCAGCAGCGATGGGGCAGGTTCCGGGACCCAGTACTTC
CASSDGAGSGTQYF
>.|.|TRBV9|14|TRBJ2-5
TGTGCCAGCAGCGCCCCAGCGGTTGCGGAGACCCAGTACTTC
CASSAPAVAETQYF
>.|.|TRBV5-1|14|TRBJ2-5
TGCGCCAGCAGCTTGGGGGGACTGCAAGAGACCCAGTACTTC
CASSLGGLQETQYF
>few|.|TRBV5-1|12|TRBJ2-7
TGCGCCAGCAGCTTCCAATCTGGGGATCAGTACTTC
CASSFQSGDQYF
>.|.|TRBV2|15|TRBJ1-2
TGTGCCAGCGAGGCTTGGGGGGAAACTAACTATGGCTACACCTTC
CASEAWGETNYGYTF
>.|.|TRBV2|15|TRBJ2-2
TGTGCCAGCAGTGAAGACGGTGGAGGGATCGGGGAGCTGTTTTTT
CASSEDGGGIGELFF
>.|TRBD1|TRBV27|12|TRBJ1-2
TGTGCCAGCAGTTCCGACGACAGGGTGGAAACCTTC
CASSSDDRVETF
>.|.|TRBV6-5|16|TRBJ1-2
TGTGCCAGCAGTTACTCGATGTCGGCAGGGGAATATGGCTACACCTTC
CASSYSMSAGEYGYTF
>.|.|TRBV6-6|15|TRBJ1-5
TGTGCCAGCAACCAAGGGGGATATAGCAATCAGCCCCAGCATTTT
CASNQGGYSNQPQHF
>.|.|TRBV7-9|15|TRBJ2-5
TGTGCCAGCAGCCCTGACAGACCCCGCCAAGAGACCCAGTACTTC
CASSPDRPRQETQYF
>few|TRBD1|TRBV6-5|15|TRBJ2-6
TGTGCCAGCAGGGGGACAGGCTCTGGGGCCAACGTCCTGACTTTC
CASRGTGSGANVLTF
>few|TRBD2|TRBV4-3|14|TRBJ2-5
TGCGCCAGCAGCCAATCCAGCGGGAGAGAGACCCAGTACTTC
CASSQSSGRETQYF
>.|.|TRBV30|15|TRBJ2-5
TGTGCCTGGAGTCCGGGACGATCGTACCAAGAGACCCAGTACTTC
CAWSPGRSYQETQYF
>few|.|TRBV7-2|13|TRBJ2-5
TGTGCCAGCAGCTCCCGCGTTGAAGAGACCCAGTACTTC
CASSSRVEETQYF
>few|.|TRBV25-1|14|TRBJ2-5
TGTGCCAGCAGCTCCCCCGGGGGCCGAGAGACCCAGTACTTC
CASSSPGGRETQYF
>many|TRBD1|TRBV28|14|TRBJ1-3
TGTGCCAGCAGTTTCACAGGGGCCGGAAACACCATATATTTT
CASSFTGAGNTIYF
>many|.|TRBV19|14|TRBJ1-5
TGTGCCAGTAGTACAGAATATAGCAATCAGCCCCAGCATTTT
CASSTEYSNQPQHF
>.|.|TRBV7-3|13|TRBJ1-1
TGTGCCAGCAGCTTAATTGGGAACACTGAAGCTTTCTTT
CASSLIGNTEAFF
>few|.|TRBV19|15|TRBJ2-4
TGTGCCAGTAGTGGAGGGGGTAGGGCCAAAAACATTCAGTACTTC
CASSGGGRAKNIQYF
>.|TRBD1|TRBV7-8|14|TRBJ1-5
TGTGCCAGCAGCCTCTACAGGGGTGGCCAGCCCCAGCATTTT
CASSLYRGGQPQHF
>.|.|TRBV29-1|11|TRBJ1-3
TGCAGCGTTTTAGAGGGAAACACCATATATTTT
CSVLEGNTIYF
>.|.|TRBV4-2|13|TRBJ2-7
TGTGCCAGCAGCTTAGGACAAGCGCACGAGCAGTACTTC
CASSLGQAHEQYF
>many|TRBD1|TRBV11-1|16|TRBJ1-2
TGTGCCAGCAGCTCCACCCGCCGGGACAGGGGAGTCGGCTACACCTTC
CASSSTRRDRGVGYTF
>few|TRBD2|TRBV7-3|15|TRBJ2-1
TGTGCCAGCAGCCTCGGGCTAGCGGAGGGGAATGAGCAGTTCTTC
CASSLGLAEGNEQFF
>.|.|TRBV7-3|15|TRBJ2-3
TGTGCCAGCAGCCCCGTCGGGGGAAGCACAGATACGCAGTATTTT
CASSPVGGSTDTQYF
>many|.|TRBV28|19|TRBJ1-5
TGTGCCAGCAGTTCCCCCCGCATAGTTTCGGCCAGGGTGGATCAGCCCCAGCATTTT
CASSSPRIVSARVDQPQHF
>many|.|TRBV5-1|13|TRBJ1-1
TGCGCCAGCAGCTTTGGCAAAAACACTGAAGCTTTCTTT
CASSFGKNTEAFF
>.|.|TRBV2|16|TRBJ2-1
TGTGCCAGCAGTGCCCAGGGGCCTAGTTTGGGCAATGAGCAGTTCTTC
CASSAQGPSLGNEQFF
>few|.|TRBV28|12|TRBJ2-1
TGTGCCAGCGTAAGCTCCTACAATGAGCAGTTCTTC
CASVSSYNEQFF